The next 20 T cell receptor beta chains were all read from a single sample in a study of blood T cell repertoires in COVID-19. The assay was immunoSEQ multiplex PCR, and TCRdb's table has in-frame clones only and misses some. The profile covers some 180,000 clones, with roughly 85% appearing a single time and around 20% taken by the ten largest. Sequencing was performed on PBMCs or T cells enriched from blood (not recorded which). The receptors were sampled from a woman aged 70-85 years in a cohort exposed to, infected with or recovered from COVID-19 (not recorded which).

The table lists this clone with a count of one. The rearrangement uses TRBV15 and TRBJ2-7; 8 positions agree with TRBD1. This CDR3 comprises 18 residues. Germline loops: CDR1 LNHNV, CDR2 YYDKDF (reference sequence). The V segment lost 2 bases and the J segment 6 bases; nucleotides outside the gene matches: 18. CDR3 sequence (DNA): TGTGCCACCAGCAGACAGGGGGCCAGTCGGACCTCCGCATTCGAGCAGTACTTC. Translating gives CATSRQGASRTSAFEQYF.

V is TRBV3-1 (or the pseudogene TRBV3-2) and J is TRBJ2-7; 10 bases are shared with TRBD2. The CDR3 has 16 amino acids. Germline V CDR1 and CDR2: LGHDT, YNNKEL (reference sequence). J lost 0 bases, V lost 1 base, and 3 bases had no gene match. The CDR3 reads CASSQATSGVSYEQYF. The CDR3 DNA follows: TGTGCCAGCAGCCAAGCCACTAGCGGGGTCTCCTACGAGCAGTACTTC.

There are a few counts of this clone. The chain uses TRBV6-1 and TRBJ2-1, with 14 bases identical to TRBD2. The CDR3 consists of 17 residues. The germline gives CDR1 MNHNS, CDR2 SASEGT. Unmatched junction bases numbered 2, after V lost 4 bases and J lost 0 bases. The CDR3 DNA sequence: TGTGCCAGCAGTGGCGGGACTAGCGGGAGCTCCTACAATGAGCAGTTCTTC. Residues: CASSGGTSGSSYNEQFF.

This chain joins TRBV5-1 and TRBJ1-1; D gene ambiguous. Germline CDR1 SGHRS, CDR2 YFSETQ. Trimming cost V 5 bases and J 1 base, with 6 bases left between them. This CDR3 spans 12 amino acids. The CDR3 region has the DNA TGCGCCAGCAGGGTCGGGAACACTGAAGCTTTCTTT. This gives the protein CASRVGNTEAFF.

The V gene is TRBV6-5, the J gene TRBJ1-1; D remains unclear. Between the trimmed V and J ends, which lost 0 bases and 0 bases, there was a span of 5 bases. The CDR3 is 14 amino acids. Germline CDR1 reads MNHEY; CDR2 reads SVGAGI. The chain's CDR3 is CASSYSNLNTEAFF. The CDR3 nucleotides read TGTGCCAGCAGTTACTCGAACTTGAACACTGAAGCTTTCTTT.

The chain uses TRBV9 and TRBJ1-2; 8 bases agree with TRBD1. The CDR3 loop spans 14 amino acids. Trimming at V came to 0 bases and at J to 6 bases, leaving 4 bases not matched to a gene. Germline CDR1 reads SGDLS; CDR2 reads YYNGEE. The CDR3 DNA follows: TGTGCCAGCAGCGTAGCAGGGGGCACGGATGGCTACACCTTC. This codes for CASSVAGGTDGYTF.

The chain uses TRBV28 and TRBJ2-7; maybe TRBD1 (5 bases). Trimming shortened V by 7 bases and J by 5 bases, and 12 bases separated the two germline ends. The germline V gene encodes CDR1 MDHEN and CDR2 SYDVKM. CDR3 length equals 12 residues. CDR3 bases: TGTGCCAGCACCCCAGGGTTCCACGAGCAGTACTTC. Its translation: CASTPGFHEQYF.

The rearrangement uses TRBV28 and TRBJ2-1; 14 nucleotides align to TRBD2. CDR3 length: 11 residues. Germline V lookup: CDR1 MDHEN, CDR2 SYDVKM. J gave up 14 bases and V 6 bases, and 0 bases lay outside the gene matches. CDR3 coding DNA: TGTGCCAGCAGGACTAGCGGGAGGGAGTTCTTC. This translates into CASRTSGREFF.

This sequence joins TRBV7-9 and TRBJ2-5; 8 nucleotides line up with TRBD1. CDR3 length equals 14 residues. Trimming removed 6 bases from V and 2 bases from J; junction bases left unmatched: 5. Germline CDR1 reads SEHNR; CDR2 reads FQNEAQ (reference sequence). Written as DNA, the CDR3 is TGTGCCAGCAGACCCACAGGGGGACAAGAGACCCAGTACTTC. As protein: CASRPTGGQETQYF.

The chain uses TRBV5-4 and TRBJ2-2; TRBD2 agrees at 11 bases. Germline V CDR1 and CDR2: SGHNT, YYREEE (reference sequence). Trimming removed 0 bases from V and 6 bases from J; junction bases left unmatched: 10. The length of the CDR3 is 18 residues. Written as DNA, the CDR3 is TGTGCCAGCAGCTTGGGGGTACTAGCGGGAGATCGGGCCGGGGAGCTGTTTTTT. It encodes CASSLGVLAGDRAGELFF.

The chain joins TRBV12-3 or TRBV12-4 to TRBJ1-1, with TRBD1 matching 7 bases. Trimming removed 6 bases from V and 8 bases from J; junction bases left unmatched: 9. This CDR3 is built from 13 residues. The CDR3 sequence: CASRQGGTWEAFF. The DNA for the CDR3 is TGTGCCAGCAGGCAGGGGGGTACATGGGAAGCTTTCTTT.

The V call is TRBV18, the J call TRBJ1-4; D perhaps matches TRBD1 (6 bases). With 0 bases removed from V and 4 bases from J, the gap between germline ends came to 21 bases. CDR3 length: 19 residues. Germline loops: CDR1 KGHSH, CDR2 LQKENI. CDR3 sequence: CASSPPLSLSGTFNEKLFF. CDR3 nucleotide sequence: TGTGCCAGCTCACCACCCTTGTCGCTATCCGGGACATTTAATGAAAAACTGTTTTTT.

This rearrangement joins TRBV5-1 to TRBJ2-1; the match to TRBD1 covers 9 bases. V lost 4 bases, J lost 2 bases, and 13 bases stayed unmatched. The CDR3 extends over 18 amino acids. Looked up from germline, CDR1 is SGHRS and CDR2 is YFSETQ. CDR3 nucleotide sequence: TGCGCCAGCAGCCTACAGGGGGCGGTGGGATGGGCCTACAATGAGCAGTTCTTC. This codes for CASSLQGAVGWAYNEQFF.

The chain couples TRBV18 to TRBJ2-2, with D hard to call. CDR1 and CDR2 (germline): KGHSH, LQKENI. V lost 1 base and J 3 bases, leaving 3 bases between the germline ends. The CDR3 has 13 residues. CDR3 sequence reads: CASSPRDTGELFF. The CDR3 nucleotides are TGTGCCAGCTCACCACGCGACACCGGGGAGCTGTTTTTT.

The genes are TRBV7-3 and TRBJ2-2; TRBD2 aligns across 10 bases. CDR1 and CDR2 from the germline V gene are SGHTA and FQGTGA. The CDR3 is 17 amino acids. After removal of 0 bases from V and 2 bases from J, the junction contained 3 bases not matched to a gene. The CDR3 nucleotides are TGTGCCAGCAGCTTAACCGGACTAGCGGCCAACACCGGGGAGCTGTTTTTT. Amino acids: CASSLTGLAANTGELFF.

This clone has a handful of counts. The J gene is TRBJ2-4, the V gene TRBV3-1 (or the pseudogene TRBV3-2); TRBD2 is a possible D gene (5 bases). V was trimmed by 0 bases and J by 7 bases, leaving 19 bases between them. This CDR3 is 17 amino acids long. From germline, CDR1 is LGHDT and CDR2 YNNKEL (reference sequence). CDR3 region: CASSQDFGSVGGNIQYF. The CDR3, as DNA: TGTGCCAGCAGCCAAGACTTCGGATCGGTCGGCGGGAACATTCAGTACTTC.

Here the CDR3 reads CASSLALRGGNTIYF. The CDR3 bases are TGTGCCAGCAGTTTAGCACTCCGAGGAGGAAACACCATATATTTT. The V gene is TRBV28, the J gene TRBJ1-3; unclear D gene. This CDR3 is built from 15 residues. Per germline, CDR1 MDHEN and CDR2 SYDVKM. The V end lost 2 bases, the J end lost 4 bases, and 12 bases lay between the germline ends.

The CDR3 loop is CASSVGVLAGVEGGELFF. CDR3 nucleotide sequence: TGTGCCAGCAGCGTAGGGGTGCTAGCGGGAGTAGAGGGCGGGGAGCTGTTTTTT. The chain employs TRBV9 and TRBJ2-2; 10 bases line up with TRBD2. The CDR3 has 18 amino acids. The germline V gene has CDR1 SGDLS and CDR2 YYNGEE. The J segment lost 7 bases and the V segment lost 0 bases, leaving 12 bases of the junction unmatched. Complete variable domain (other parts from reference TRBV9 and TRBJ2-2): DSGVTQTPKHLITATGQRVTLRCSPRSGDLSVYWYQQSLDQGLQFLIQYYNGEERAKGNILERFSAQQFPDLHSELNLSSLELGDSALYFCASSVGVLAGVEGGELFFGEGSRLTVL.

The CDR3 loop reads CASSEGGLAANTGELFF. In DNA form, the CDR3 reads TGTGCCAGCAGTGAGGGAGGACTAGCAGCGAACACCGGGGAGCTGTTTTTT. This rearrangement joins TRBV25-1 to TRBJ2-2; 8 positions agree with TRBD2. The junction had 6 bases not matched to a gene; V was cut back by 3 bases and J by 0 bases. CDR3 length: 17 residues. In germline, CDR1 is MGHDK, CDR2 SYGVNS.

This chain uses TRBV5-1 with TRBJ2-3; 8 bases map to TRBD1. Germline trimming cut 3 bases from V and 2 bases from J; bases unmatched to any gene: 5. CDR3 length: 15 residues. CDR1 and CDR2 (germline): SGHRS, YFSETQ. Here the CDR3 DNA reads TGCGCCAGCAGCTGGAGGGACAGGACCACAGATACGCAGTATTTT. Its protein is CASSWRDRTTDTQYF.